Given below is one T cell receptor (beta chain) in context. Germline CDR1 SGHTA, CDR2 FQGTGA. The CDR3 is 13 residues long. Trimming removed 0 bases from V and 11 bases from J, with 13 bases in between. The method was immunoSEQ multiplex PCR; TCRdb's version includes in-frame clones alone and lacks a portion of them. There are over 250,000 clones in the sample; around 84% occur only once, and approximately 4% lies in the top ten. This sample is part of a study of blood T cell repertoires in COVID-19. The TCR comes from a man aged 30 to 39 with acute COVID-19. This rearrangement joins TRBV7-3 to TRBJ1-1, with a weak D call TRBD1 (6 bases). The sequenced sample consisted of PBMCs or T cells enriched from blood (not recorded which). The DNA of the CDR3 is TGTGCCAGCAGCTTAACGGCGACAGGTATCGCTTTCTTT. It is translated as CASSLTATGIAFF. The variable domain in full, with the rest retrieved from reference TRBV7-3 and TRBJ1-1, is GAGVSQTPSNKVTEKGKYVELRCDPISGHTALYWYRQSLGQGPEFLIYFQGTGAADDSGLPNDRFFAVRPEGSVSTLKIQRTERGDSAVYLCASSLTATGIAFFGQGTRLTVV.